The table lists the clone carrying this T cell receptor (beta chain) with a few counts. The antigen is unknown. V was shortened by 6 bases and J by 5 bases, with 16 bases between the two germline ends. CDR1 MNHEY and CDR2 SMNVEV come from the germline V gene (reference sequence). The CDR3 consists of 15 residues. TCRdb processed the 5' RACE reads anew with MiXCR; each CDR3 protein has one entry. Here the sample spans some 350,000 distinct CDR3 sequences, about 8.7% being singletons. This sample is drawn from a study of T cells after yellow fever vaccination. General observations from the study: Abundant contaminating clonotypes from the bulk population could appear in FACS-sorted repertoires.

This TCR derives from a man aged 18 to 29 who received the YFV17D yellow fever vaccine. This chain uses TRBV27 with TRBJ1-4; D possibly corresponds to TRBD1 (6 bases). The sample was PBMCs, taken on the day of the first yellow fever vaccination. Here the CDR3 DNA reads TGTGCCAGCAGGTATACAGGGCGGTTGAATGAAAAACTGTTTTTT. Translated: CASRYTGRLNEKLFF. Drawing the rest from reference TRBV27 and TRBJ1-4, the complete variable domain is EAQVTQNPRYLITVTGKKLTVTCSQNMNHEYMSWYRQDPGLGLRQIYYSMNVEVTDKGDVPEGYKVSRKEKRNFPLILESPSPNQTSLYFCASRYTGRLNEKLFFGSGTQLSVL.